This T cell receptor beta chain appears in the sequencing data of a study of blood T cells in healthy people across ages (dated by TCRdb to between 2014 and 2017). Study-level background: In model experiments, template switching captured about one uniquely barcoded TCR beta cDNA molecule for every two T cells. Using deep sequencing normalized with unique cDNA molecular identifiers, the study measured how TCR beta repertoire diversity changes with age. The donors were divided into four age groups: young (average around 15 years), middle-aged (over 35), aged (roughly 66) and long-lived (around 80). To avoid experimental bias, donors of different ages were distributed randomly across sequencing lanes. Using the same blood draw, the study looked at two additional independent replicas of 1 million unique cDNA reads for two donors, one aged 18 to 30 and the other aged 80 or older.

Systemically healthy Caucasian individuals from Russia, some 38 in total and aged 6 to 90 years, were included as donors. Each donor gave 8.5 to 10 milliliters of peripheral blood, collected into EDTA-treated Vacutainer tubes. Ficoll-Paque density-gradient centrifugation was used to isolate PBMCs, with at least 6.5 million per sample. Total RNA, at least 6 micrograms per sample, was extracted from PBMCs with Trizol reagent. Naive CD45RAhigh/CD27high T cell percentages were measured by flow cytometry on a PBMC aliquot from every donor. Between the V and J ends, shortened by 2 bases and 4 bases respectively, the junction contains 7 bases. The germline V gene supplies CDR1 SGHTA and CDR2 FQGTGA. The CDR3 numbers 13 residues from cysteine through phenylalanine. Just CDR3 DNA is preserved here, 39 bases in frame from base 1. Points the paper makes about the study in general: As age increased, observed TCR beta diversity per million T cells dropped in a roughly linear way, and a significant reduction was already evident by age 40. Donor CMV infection status was unknown, potentially confounding age-related changes in expanded clonotypes. Compared with the aged group, more naive CD4+ T cells, fewer expanded clones and increased TCR diversity were shown by the long-lived group, suggesting age selection. A strong correlation was found between observed TCR beta diversity and the percentage of naive T cells measured by flow cytometry. Total diversity estimates from one million sequenced T cells were considered lower bounds and underestimates. Conclusive comparison of naive and antigen-experienced compartments was prevented by the profiling of bulk unsorted PBMCs.

As concerns this clonotype: Its antigen is unknown. No quality values exist for individual bases; no much larger clone is one base distant.

Library prep was done by 5' RACE. The instrument given in TCRdb is Illumina HiSeq 2500. The second PCR ran for about 6 to 12 cycles and used a J-beta primer mix along with a sample-barcoded 5' primer. A template-switch 5' adaptor carrying 12 random nucleotides introduced a unique molecular identifier onto each TCR beta cDNA molecule. At least 2.5 million CDR3-containing paired-end reads were obtained from each sample. First-strand cDNA was synthesized from all RNA with the Mint cDNA synthesis kit, primed by a TRBC-specific oligonucleotide. After uracil-DNA glycosylase treatment, a first 18-cycle PCR used universal primers M1SS and BC2_uni_R on all cDNA. For the original study's pipeline: For normalization, 1 million high-quality reads were randomly selected from each sample, with every read carrying a distinct molecular identifier. Instead of being binned into consensus sequences, reads that shared molecular identifiers were thrown out. MiTCR, run with a Q25 quality threshold and the strictest error-elimination algorithm, handled CDR3 identification, clonotype clustering and error correction. A nonparametric unseen species model with Euler transformation was used to estimate a lower bound on total TCR beta diversity. Through fastp at Q25 and MiXCR, TCRdb rebuilt clones from the public reads, retaining in-frame beta chains. A single entry per CDR3 protein holds the most common genes and DNA from its merged rows. The authors' filters were not applied to this entry. Recorded for this sample are roughly 1,700,000 distinct CDR3 sequences; 28% of them occurred a single time. The ten most abundant clones make up roughly 8% of the sample.

Sequenced: blood. This sequence was found in a woman in her twenties or thirties in good health. The chain is encoded by TRBV7-3 joined to TRBJ2-3; a confident D gene designation cannot be given. The CDR3 is CASSLSASDTQYF. In nucleotide form, the sequence is TGTGCCAGCAGCTTATCAGCATCAGATACGCAGTATTTT.